Shown below are 14 T cell receptor beta chains from a single sample sequenced in a study of cytomegalovirus exposure and HLA in healthy donors. Repertoires were generated with immunoSEQ multiplex PCR, while TCRdb's copy carries only in-frame clones and drops some. This table holds about 150,000 clones, 94% found once. The sequencing input was PBMCs. These receptor sequences come from a man between 18 and 29 years old in good health and CMV-seropositive.

The chain combines TRBV5-1 with TRBJ2-1; TRBD1 agrees at 7 bases. With V trimmed by 0 bases and J by 10 bases, 7 bases remained unmatched. From germline, CDR1 is SGHRS and CDR2 YFSETQ. The CDR3 covers 14 residues. CDR3 region: CASSLVGQVGEQFF. In nucleotides, the CDR3 is TGCGCCAGCAGCTTGGTCGGACAGGTCGGCGAGCAGTTCTTC. The whole variable domain, filled in from reference TRBV5-1 and TRBJ2-1, reads KAGVTQTPRYLIKTRGQQVTLSCSPISGHRSVSWYQQTPGQGLQFLFEYFSETQRNKGNFPGRFSGRQFSNSRSEMNVSTLELGDSALYLCASSLVGQVGEQFFGPGTRLTVL.

This chain connects TRBV2 to TRBJ1-2, with 8 bases identical to TRBD1. CDR1 is SNHLY and CDR2 is FYNNEI in the germline V gene. The trim removed 5 bases at V and 6 bases at J, leaving 5 bases unmatched. CDR3 length: 13 residues. The CDR3: CASSLDRGDGYTF. The CDR3 region has the DNA TGTGCCAGCAGTCTCGACAGGGGAGATGGCTACACCTTC. The whole variable domain, filled in from reference TRBV2 and TRBJ1-2, reads EPEVTQTPSHQVTQMGQEVILRCVPISNHLYFYWYRQILGQKVEFLVSFYNNEISEKSEIFDDQFSVERPDGSNFTLKIRSTKLEDSAMYFCASSLDRGDGYTFGSGTRLTVV.

This chain links TRBV5-1 with TRBJ2-5; 11 bases match TRBD2. This CDR3 has 17 amino acids. Per the germline V gene, CDR1 is SGHRS and CDR2 is YFSETQ. Trimming took 4 bases from V and 5 from J; bases not matched to a gene: 13. For the CDR3, the DNA is TGCGCCAGCAGCACCATAGCGGGAGGGCCCTTCTCCGAGACCCAGTACTTC. Amino acids: CASSTIAGGPFSETQYF.

V gene TRBV15 combines with J gene TRBJ1-1, with D unclear. Germline lookup yields CDR1 LNHNV and CDR2 YYDKDF (reference sequence). The germline V and J ends were trimmed by 8 bases and 3 bases, with 16 bases remaining between them. This CDR3 contains 14 residues. CDR3 sequence reads: CATQEAVEDTEAFF. CDR3 nucleotide sequence: TGTGCCACCCAGGAGGCAGTAGAAGACACTGAAGCTTTCTTT.

The rearrangement joins TRBV19 to TRBJ1-1; TRBD1 matches at 11 bases. The CDR3 length is 13 residues. V shed 8 bases and J 1 base; nucleotides not matched to a gene: 0. The germline CDR1 and CDR2 sequences are LNHDA and SQIVND (reference sequence). CDR3 in DNA: TGTGCCAGTGGACAGGGGGCGAACACTGAAGCTTTCTTT. Residues: CASGQGANTEAFF.

This sequence joins TRBV10-3 and TRBJ2-1; D is perhaps TRBD1 (7 bases). Germline V gives CDR1 ENHRY, CDR2 SYGVKD. The V end was cut by 3 bases, the J end by 0 bases, with 18 bases between. This CDR3 is 18 amino acids long. CDR3 sequence: CAISDRGTAKNSYNEQFF. CDR3 in DNA: TGTGCCATCAGTGACCGCGGGACAGCAAAAAACTCCTACAATGAGCAGTTCTTC.

The chain couples TRBV5-1 to TRBJ2-3, with 15 bases identical to TRBD2. The CDR3 has 15 amino acids. V was pared by 4 bases and J by 6 bases, with 3 bases of the junction left unmatched. CDR1 SGHRS and CDR2 YFSETQ come from the germline V gene. CDR3 in DNA: TGCGCCAGCAGCGCTGGGACTAGCGGGAGGGATACGCAGTATTTT. This gives the protein CASSAGTSGRDTQYF.

The rearrangement uses TRBV10-3 and TRBJ1-5, with 9 bases that match TRBD1. The CDR3 is 16 amino acids. V trimming: 3 bases; J trimming: 4 bases; junction bases outside the gene matches: 7. Germline V gene data show CDR1 as ENHRY and CDR2 as SYGVKD. This CDR3 is CAISDGTGLGNQPQHF. The CDR3 DNA is TGTGCCATCAGTGATGGGACAGGGTTGGGGAATCAGCCCCAGCATTTT.

V usage is TRBV5-1 and J usage is TRBJ1-1, with 10 bases aligning to TRBD1. Germline V gene sequence: CDR1 SGHRS, CDR2 YFSETQ. V shed 4 bases, J shed 2 bases, and the junction held 5 bases outside the gene matches. CDR3 length: 15 residues. CDR3 sequence: CASSVRDRGNTEAFF. CDR3 coding DNA: TGCGCCAGCAGCGTCCGGGACAGGGGAAACACTGAAGCTTTCTTT. The whole variable domain, remainder taken from reference TRBV5-1 and TRBJ1-1, is KAGVTQTPRYLIKTRGQQVTLSCSPISGHRSVSWYQQTPGQGLQFLFEYFSETQRNKGNFPGRFSGRQFSNSRSEMNVSTLELGDSALYLCASSVRDRGNTEAFFGQGTRLTVV.

The chain employs TRBV27 and TRBJ1-1; 10 bases are shared with TRBD1. With 5 bases clipped from V and 0 bases from J, the junction kept 12 bases outside the gene matches. This CDR3 is built from 18 residues. The V gene's germline CDR1 is MNHEY and CDR2 SMNVEV (reference sequence). CDR3 in DNA: TGTGCCAGCAGTCCATGGGGGACAGGGGAACCCATGAACACTGAAGCTTTCTTT. Translating gives CASSPWGTGEPMNTEAFF.

V usage is TRBV7-9 and J usage is TRBJ2-7; 8 bases line up with TRBD1. Trimming cost V 5 bases and J 3 bases; bases outside gene matches: 3. The CDR3 is 13 residues long. From germline, CDR1 is SEHNR and CDR2 FQNEAQ (reference sequence). DNA for the CDR3: TGTGCCAGCAGCCGGACAGGGAACTACGAGCAGTACTTC. Its protein product is CASSRTGNYEQYF. Filled out from reference TRBV7-9 and TRBJ2-7, the complete variable domain reads DTGVSQNPRHKITKRGQNVTFRCDPISEHNRLYWYRQTLGQGPEFLTYFQNEAQLEKSRLLSDRFSAERPKGSFSTLEIQRTEQGDSAMYLCASSRTGNYEQYFGPGTRLTVT.

The J gene is TRBJ1-1, the V gene TRBV28; TRBD1 might be the D (5 bases). This CDR3 is 14 amino acids long. Trimming took 5 bases from V and 1 from J, leaving 11 bases between them. In germline, CDR1 is MDHEN, CDR2 SYDVKM. In DNA form, the CDR3 reads TGTGCCAGCAGTCCTCTCGGACAGAACACTGAAGCTTTCTTT. It codes for CASSPLGQNTEAFF.

The V call is TRBV28, the J call TRBJ1-2; D is perhaps TRBD1 (5 bases). Per the germline V gene, CDR1 is MDHEN and CDR2 is SYDVKM. The V gene lost 5 bases and the J gene lost 1 base, with 29 bases spanning the gap. This CDR3 contains 20 residues. CDR3 bases: TGTGCCAGCAGTGCTTTTTACCAGAGGGTTCCAGGGAGGCTTAACTATGGCTACACCTTC. Translation gives CASSAFYQRVPGRLNYGYTF.

The chain carries TRBV27 and TRBJ2-3; no clear D. The CDR3 covers 16 residues. Germline V lookup: CDR1 MNHEY, CDR2 SMNVEV (reference sequence). V lost 5 bases to trimming and J lost 1 base, with 16 bases between them. In DNA form, the CDR3 reads TGTGCCAGCAGTACCCGCCTAGGATTCGGCACAGATACGCAGTATTTT. Amino acids: CASSTRLGFGTDTQYF.